A selection of T cell receptor beta chains follows, all from one sample in a study of cytomegalovirus exposure and HLA in healthy donors. TCRdb's copy holds only in-frame clones and misses some; the assay was immunoSEQ multiplex PCR. The data show around 80,000 clones, approximately 74% seen once. Sequences were obtained from PBMCs. These receptors originate from a man in his forties or fifties in good health and CMV-seropositive. Both conserved end residues are part of each CDR3. A D gene is named only where the DNA matches it firmly. Size is omitted from some rows. Given values are once, few, many or a class for expanded clones.

NA TRBJ2-7 TRBD1 TRBV28 CASSNRGLDYEQYF TGTGCCAGCAGCAACAGGGGGTTAGACTACGAGCAGTACTTC
once TRBJ1-2 TRBD1 TRBV4-1 CASSQDQTGTEGYTF TGCGCCAGCAGCCAAGATCAGACAGGGACGGAAGGCTACACCTTC
NA TRBJ1-1 NA TRBV19 CASSIRGPTEAFF TGTGCCAGTAGTATCAGGGGCCCCACTGAAGCTTTCTTT
NA TRBJ2-5 TRBD2 TRBV30 CAWSAGTNHQETQYF TGTGCCTGGAGTGCCGGGACTAATCATCAAGAGACCCAGTACTTC
NA TRBJ1-1 NA TRBV5-4 CASNLRQGNTEAFF TGTGCCAGCAACCTCCGGCAGGGTAACACTGAAGCTTTCTTT
NA TRBJ1-2 NA TRBV28 CASLGAGMRGYTF TGTGCCAGCCTAGGGGCAGGGATGAGGGGCTACACCTTC
few TRBJ2-1 NA TRBV15 CATSRDQQRGFF TGTGCCACCAGCAGAGATCAGCAACGAGGGTTCTTC
NA TRBJ1-5 NA TRBV6-1 CASSELYSNQPQHF TGTGCCAGCAGTGAACTCTATAGCAATCAGCCCCAGCATTTT
NA TRBJ2-3 TRBD1 TRBV27 CASSSVRGQSTDTQYF TGTGCCAGCAGTTCGGTCAGGGGGCAAAGCACAGATACGCAGTATTTT
NA TRBJ2-3 TRBD1 TRBV11-2 CASSTLTGFFTDTQYF TGTGCCAGCAGCACATTGACAGGGTTCTTCACAGATACGCAGTATTTT
NA TRBJ2-7 NA TRBV28 CASSPGGRRPYEQYF TGTGCCAGCAGCCCCGGGGGGCGTAGGCCCTACGAGCAGTACTTC
NA TRBJ2-1 TRBD1 TRBV9 CASSPRTGKDEQFF TGTGCCAGCAGCCCCCGGACAGGGAAGGATGAGCAGTTCTTC
NA TRBJ2-3 TRBD2 TRBV2 CASTGLAGGPRDTQYF TGTGCCAGCACGGGTTTAGCGGGAGGGCCGCGGGATACGCAGTATTTT
NA TRBJ1-1 NA TRBV7-3 CASSYSPNTEAFF TGTGCCAGCAGCTACAGCCCGAACACTGAAGCTTTCTTT
once TRBJ1-6 NA TRBV30 CAWTPGNPPPSSPLHF TGTGCCTGGACCCCGGGAAACCCACCACCATCTTCACCCCTCCACTTT
NA TRBJ2-2 NA TRBV9 CASSVVDSSQGELFF TGTGCCAGCAGCGTAGTTGACAGTAGTCAGGGGGAGCTGTTTTTT
NA TRBJ2-1 NA TRBV28 CASSGYNEQFF TGTGCCAGCAGCGGGTACAATGAGCAGTTCTTC
NA TRBJ1-6 NA TRBV5-5 CASSLADSPLHF TGTGCCAGCAGCTTGGCAGATTCACCCCTCCACTTT
NA TRBJ2-2 NA TRBV11-2 CASSLRGAGNTGELFF TGTGCCAGCAGCCTCCGTGGAGCGGGTAACACCGGGGAGCTGTTTTTT
NA TRBJ2-7 NA TRBV6-5 CASSYGGCEQYF TGTGCCAGCAGTTACGGGGGGTGCGAGCAGTACTTC
NA TRBJ2-7 TRBD2 TRBV10-2 CASSLAGEHYEQYF TGCGCCAGCAGTCTAGCGGGGGAGCATTACGAGCAGTACTTC
few TRBJ1-1 TRBD1 TRBV12-5 CASGPFDRGSEAFF TGTGCTAGTGGCCCTTTTGACAGGGGGAGTGAAGCTTTCTTT
NA TRBJ2-3 TRBD2 TRBV5-1 CASSYASGGTDTQYF TGCGCCAGCAGCTACGCTAGCGGGGGCACAGATACGCAGTATTTT
NA TRBJ1-1 NA TRBV7-9 CASSSTEKSAFF TGTGCCAGCAGTTCAACGGAGAAGTCAGCTTTCTTT
NA TRBJ2-7 TRBD2 TRBV19 CATSPGSGGYEQYF TGTGCCACCTCACCGGGCAGCGGGGGATACGAGCAGTACTTC